These T cell receptor beta chains were read from a single sample in a study of T cell responses to AZD1222 COVID-19 vaccine. Data came from immunoSEQ multiplex PCR; TCRdb stores just in-frame clones and leaves some out. The top ten hold roughly 24% of the sample, which has almost 80,000 clones, roughly 87% seen once. Sequencing used peripheral blood, obtained on day 0 of AZD1222 vaccination. The receptors shown here come from an adult in good health. Both conserved end residues are part of each CDR3. Each record gives: J gene, D gene, clone size, V gene, CDR3 DNA, CDR3 protein. D genes are given only for firm matches. Rows give clone size only sometimes, using once, few, many, or a class for an expanded clone.

TRBJ1-2	-	-	TRBV6-5	TGTGCCACCGCGACCGGCCAAAAGTTTGGCTACACCTTC	CATATGQKFGYTF
TRBJ1-6	TRBD1	-	TRBV7-9	TGTGCCAGCAGCCCACAGGGGGCACTGAATTCACCCCTCCACTTT	CASSPQGALNSPLHF
TRBJ1-6	-	-	TRBV9	TGTGCCAGCAGTCAGGGATTTAATAATTCACCCCTCCACTTT	CASSQGFNNSPLHF
TRBJ1-2	-	-	TRBV30	TGTGCCTGGAGTGTACCGGTTGCCAGGGCGGACTATGGCTACACCTTC	CAWSVPVARADYGYTF
TRBJ2-7	-	-	TRBV10-3	TGTGCCATTAGGGGGGACTCCTACGAGCAGTACTTC	CAIRGDSYEQYF
TRBJ1-1	-	-	TRBV7-6	TGTGCCAGCATTGGGGGCGAGAACACTGAAGCTTTCTTT	CASIGGENTEAFF
TRBJ1-6	-	-	TRBV2	TGTGCCAGCGGCCTAGGACAGAATTCACCCCTCCACTTT	CASGLGQNSPLHF
TRBJ1-3	TRBD1	-	TRBV2	TGTGCCAGCAGGGCCCAGGGGGGAGCAGGAAACACCATATATTTT	CASRAQGGAGNTIYF
TRBJ2-7	TRBD1	-	TRBV4-1	TGCGCCAGCAGCCGTTCCGGGACAGGGTGGGACGAGCAGTACTTC	CASSRSGTGWDEQYF
TRBJ2-5	TRBD2	-	TRBV6-2/TRBV6-3	TGTGCCAGCAGCCCCAGCGGGATGGTGGAAGAGACCCAGTACTTC	CASSPSGMVEETQYF
TRBJ1-2	-	-	TRBV18	TGTGCCAGCTCACCACAAGCTAACTATGGCTACACCTTC	CASSPQANYGYTF
TRBJ2-1	TRBD2	-	TRBV12-3/TRBV12-4	TGTGCCAGCATCCCGAGCGGGAGCAATGAGCAGTTCTTC	CASIPSGSNEQFF
TRBJ1-2	-	-	TRBV6-5	TGTGCCAGCAGGCCTCGAGGGGGGCCGGGTGGATACACCTTC	CASRPRGGPGGYTF
TRBJ2-3	-	-	TRBV29-1	TGCAGCGGGGGAACAGGGGAGGCTACAGATACGCAGTATTTT	CSGGTGEATDTQYF
TRBJ2-5	-	-	TRBV6-2/TRBV6-3	TGTGCCAGCAGTCCCCCGGTGACTCAAGAGACCCAGTACTTC	CASSPPVTQETQYF
TRBJ2-3	-	-	TRBV20-1	TGCAGTGCTAGCCTCTGGGATACGCAGTATTTT	CSASLWDTQYF
TRBJ2-7	-	-	TRBV24-1	TGTGCCACCAGTGATGGCTCGGTTGGCTCCTTGAACGAGCAGTACTTC	CATSDGSVGSLNEQYF
TRBJ2-4	TRBD2	-	TRBV27	TGTGCCAGCAGTGAGACTAGCGGAGAAAACATTCAGTACTTC	CASSETSGENIQYF
TRBJ1-1	-	-	TRBV29-1	TGCAGCGTTGGATCGGGAAACACTGAAGCTTTCTTT	CSVGSGNTEAFF
TRBJ2-5	TRBD1	once	TRBV5-1	TGCGCCAGCAGCTTGGGACAGGGGAAAGAGACCCAGTACTTC	CASSLGQGKETQYF
TRBJ1-1	-	-	TRBV7-9	TGTGCCAGCAGCTTACACGACCCTGAAGCTTTCTTT	CASSLHDPEAFF
TRBJ1-1	-	-	TRBV7-9	TGTGCCAGCAGCTTAAGGTTGAACTTCGGACAGAACACTGAAGCTTTCTTT	CASSLRLNFGQNTEAFF
TRBJ2-7	TRBD1	-	TRBV6-2/TRBV6-3	TGTGCCAGCAGTTATCTTGGACAGGGGGCTTACGAGCAGTACTTC	CASSYLGQGAYEQYF
TRBJ2-1	-	-	TRBV9	TGTGCCAGCTCCGGCAGCTCCTACAATGAGCAGTTCTTC	CASSGSSYNEQFF
TRBJ2-3	-	-	TRBV21-1	TGTGCCAGCAGACCCAGAGATACGCAGTATTTT	CASRPRDTQYF
TRBJ1-1	TRBD1	-	TRBV2	TGTGCCAGCAGGGAGACAGGGGTCGGCACTGAAGCTTTCTTT	CASRETGVGTEAFF
TRBJ1-2	TRBD1	-	TRBV29-1	TGCAGCGTTGAAGGGCCGGGACAGCTCTATGGCTACACCTTC	CSVEGPGQLYGYTF
TRBJ2-5	-	-	TRBV15	TGTGCCACCAGCAGGTCGGGACGAAAGGACGAAGAGACCCAGTACTTC	CATSRSGRKDEETQYF
TRBJ1-2	-	few	TRBV28	TGTGCCACCACAGCTAACTATGGCTACACCTTC	CATTANYGYTF
TRBJ1-2	-	-	TRBV7-9	TGTGCCAGCAGCAAACCGGGAGCCAGGGGTAACTATGGCTACACCTTC	CASSKPGARGNYGYTF
TRBJ2-1	-	-	TRBV7-8	TGTGCCAGCACCCGAGCAGGAGGGTACAATGAGCAGTTCTTC	CASTRAGGYNEQFF
TRBJ2-5	TRBD2	few	TRBV2	TGTGCCAGCAGTGATTCTGCAGCGGGAGGGATCGAGACCCAGTACTTC	CASSDSAAGGIETQYF
TRBJ2-3	TRBD2	-	TRBV7-9	TGTGCCAGCAGTATTTATAGCAGCCCAGCGGGGAGTGGCACAGATACGCAGTATTTT	CASSIYSSPAGSGTDTQYF
TRBJ2-1	TRBD1	-	TRBV5-1	TGCGCCAGCAGCTTACAGGGGGCCCAGTACAATGAGCAGTTCTTC	CASSLQGAQYNEQFF
TRBJ2-2	-	-	TRBV11-2	TGTGCCAGCAGCTTCCGCGGGATTATGGGCGGGGAGCTGTTTTTT	CASSFRGIMGGELFF
TRBJ1-1	-	-	TRBV7-6	TGTGCCAGCAGCTCATCACAGAACACTGAAGCTTTCTTT	CASSSSQNTEAFF
TRBJ2-2	-	-	TRBV7-2	TGTGCCAGCACGATACAGCCGAACACCGGGGAGCTGTTTTTT	CASTIQPNTGELFF
TRBJ1-5	-	-	TRBV6-5	TGTGCCAGCAGTTATACCCCCCCTTGGGATAATCAGCCCCAGCATTTT	CASSYTPPWDNQPQHF